The clone carrying this TCR beta chain was found a few times. The antigen is undetermined. Amplification used 60 Vbeta primers and 13 Jbeta primers. The repertoire was sequenced with immunoSEQ multiplex PCR; TCRdb's copy has only in-frame clones and lacks some. Here the sample spans approximately 80,000 clones, 55% to 70% being singletons. The sample is drawn from a study of cytomegalovirus exposure and HLA in healthy donors. Study-level points and caveats: A few CMV-associated chains were confirmed in vitro to be specific for CMV antigens. Later work showed greater clonal expansion in HLA-associated TCR beta chains than in equally common others.

This clonotype originated in a woman aged 35 to 49 in good health and CMV-seropositive. Material for sequencing was PBMCs.

The CDR3 DNA sequence: TGTGCCAGCAGCTTAATAGGGGAGAACACTGAAGCTTTCTTT. This translates into CASSLIGENTEAFF. V is TRBV7-3 and J is TRBJ1-1; a weak D match, TRBD1 (5 bases). This CDR3 is built from 14 residues. Germline V CDR1 and CDR2: SGHTA, FQGTGA. V was pared by 1 base and J by 1 base, with 7 bases between.